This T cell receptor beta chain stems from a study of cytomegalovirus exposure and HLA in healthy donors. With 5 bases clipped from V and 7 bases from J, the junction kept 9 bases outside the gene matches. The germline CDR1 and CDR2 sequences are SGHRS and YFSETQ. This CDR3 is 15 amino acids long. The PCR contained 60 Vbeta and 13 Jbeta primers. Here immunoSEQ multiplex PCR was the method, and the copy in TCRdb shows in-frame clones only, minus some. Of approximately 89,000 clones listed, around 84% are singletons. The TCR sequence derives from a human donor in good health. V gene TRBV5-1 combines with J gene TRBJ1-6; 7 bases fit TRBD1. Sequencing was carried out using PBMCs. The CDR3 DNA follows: TGCGCCAGCAGTAAAGGACAGGCCGGGAATTCACCCCTCCACTTT. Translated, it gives CASSKGQAGNSPLHF.